A single sample gave rise to the 31 T cell receptor beta chains below, sequenced in a study of control samples from healthy donors and cancer patients. Sequencing was performed with immunoSEQ multiplex PCR; in TCRdb, only in-frame clones are kept and a portion is missing. The data hold 90,000 to 130,000 clones, with roughly 88% observed a single time. Sequencing was performed on PBMCs. Receptors were obtained from a woman in her sixties with lung cancer.

V usage is TRBV19 and J usage is TRBJ2-6, with 8 bases lining up with TRBD1. Trimming cost V 6 bases and J 5 bases; bases outside gene matches: 3. The CDR3 is 14 residues long. The germline CDR1 and CDR2 sequences are LNHDA and SQIVND (reference sequence). The CDR3 DNA is TGTGCCAGTAGGGACAGGGTCAGGGCCAACGTCCTGACTTTC. Translation: CASRDRVRANVLTF. Looking up the rest from reference TRBV19 and TRBJ2-6 gives the full variable domain: DGGITQSPKYLFRKEGQNVTLSCEQNLNHDAMYWYRQDPGQGLRLIYYSQIVNDFQKGDIAEGYSVSREKKESFPLTVTSAQKNPTAFYLCASRDRVRANVLTFGAGSRLTVL.

The genes are TRBV2 and TRBJ1-1, with a tentative D call TRBD1 (6 bases). V shed 3 bases and J shed 1 base, with 12 bases lying between them. CDR3 length equals 15 residues. CDR1 and CDR2 from the germline V gene are SNHLY and FYNNEI. The CDR3 spells CASSEQGMGNTEAFF. The CDR3 DNA is TGTGCCAGCAGTGAGCAGGGGATGGGGAACACTGAAGCTTTCTTT.

This clone was recorded a few times. The chain combines TRBV5-1 with TRBJ2-1; D perhaps matches TRBD1 (5 bases). Germline values: CDR1 SGHRS, CDR2 YFSETQ. V gave up 0 bases and J gave up 4 bases, with 8 bases separating them. This CDR3 has 14 residues. Here the CDR3 reads CASSLEQGYNEQFF. In DNA form, the CDR3 reads TGCGCCAGCAGCTTGGAGCAGGGTTACAATGAGCAGTTCTTC.

The chain carries TRBV14 and TRBJ2-5, with unresolved D. The V end lost 0 bases, the J end lost 1 base, and 6 bases lay between the germline ends. The CDR3 has 14 residues. From germline, CDR1 is SGHDN and CDR2 FVKESK. CDR3 nucleotide sequence: TGTGCCAGCAGCCAAGAAACGGTCCAAGAGACCCAGTACTTC. Its protein product is CASSQETVQETQYF. Full variable domain (missing parts from reference TRBV14 and TRBJ2-5): EAGVTQFPSHSVIEKGQTVTLRCDPISGHDNLYWYRRVMGKEIKFLLHFVKESKQDESGMPNNRFLAERTGGTYSTLKVQPAELEDSGVYFCASSQETVQETQYFGPGTRLLVL.

V is TRBV11-3 and J is TRBJ1-1, with TRBD1 as a possible D gene (6 bases). Between the trimmed V and J ends, which lost 5 bases and 3 bases, there was a span of 13 bases. CDR3 length: 14 residues. Germline CDR1 SGHNT, CDR2 YENEEA. The CDR3 here is CASSTQGSDTEAFF. The CDR3 DNA is TGTGCCAGCAGCACTCAGGGGTCGGACACTGAAGCTTTCTTT.

This chain uses TRBV6-5 with TRBJ1-1; D is unresolved. The CDR3 contains 16 residues. Germline assignment: CDR1 MNHEY and CDR2 SVGAGI. Between the trimmed V and J ends, which lost 2 bases and 5 bases, there was a span of 18 bases. The CDR3 spells CASSYTDPGLGTEAFF. The CDR3 DNA is TGTGCCAGCAGTTACACCGACCCAGGTCTGGGGACTGAAGCTTTCTTT.

The CDR3 DNA follows: TGTGCCTGGGCCGGGAACCCCAGTGGCTACACCTTC. As protein: CAWAGNPSGYTF. The rearrangement joins TRBV30 to TRBJ1-2; unclear D gene. V gave up 5 bases and J gave up 7 bases, with 14 bases separating them. Germline loops: CDR1 GTSNPN, CDR2 SVGIG (reference sequence). The CDR3 spans 12 residues.

The chain is built from TRBV19 and TRBJ1-5, with D uncertain. Trimming shortened V by 6 bases and J by 5 bases, and 17 bases separated the two germline ends. This CDR3 region has 15 residues. The germline V gene encodes CDR1 LNHDA and CDR2 SQIVND (reference sequence). This CDR3 is CASSPFGSVDQPQHF. The CDR3 DNA follows: TGTGCCAGTAGCCCGTTTGGTTCAGTGGATCAGCCCCAGCATTTT.

This chain connects TRBV3-1 (or the pseudogene TRBV3-2) to TRBJ2-1, with 7 bases fitting TRBD2. V trimming: 4 bases; J trimming: 4 bases; junction bases outside the gene matches: 7. Germline loops: CDR1 LGHDT, CDR2 YNNKEL (reference sequence). This CDR3 has 15 amino acids. The CDR3 sequence is CASSLDSGWYNEQFF. CDR3 sequence (DNA): TGTGCCAGCAGCCTCGATAGCGGGTGGTACAATGAGCAGTTCTTC.

This chain connects TRBV6-2 or TRBV6-3 to TRBJ1-2; D gene ambiguous. Germline CDR1 and CDR2: MNHEY and SVGEGT. This CDR3 is 13 amino acids long. The V gene lost 0 bases and the J gene lost 7 bases, with 9 bases spanning the gap. CDR3 coding DNA: TGTGCCAGCAGTTACTCCGTCCGTCGTGGCTACACCTTC. Translated: CASSYSVRRGYTF.

The CDR3 sequence is CASSWTTGQLYEQYF. CDR3 in DNA: TGTGCCAGCAGTTGGACTACGGGACAACTCTACGAGCAGTACTTC. This sequence joins TRBV6-5 and TRBJ2-7, with D perhaps being TRBD1 or TRBD2 (6 bases each). The CDR3 loop spans 15 amino acids. V lost 4 bases, J lost 3 bases, and 16 bases lay in between. CDR1 is MNHEY and CDR2 is SVGAGI in the germline V gene.

By share, this clone ranks as medium-sized. The V and J genes are TRBV30 and TRBJ1-2; D gene uncertain. Germline V gene lookup returns CDR1 GTSNPN and CDR2 SVGIG (reference sequence). Trimming took off 4 bases at V and 2 bases at J, with 5 bases between the two ends. CDR3 size: 11 residues. CDR3 region: CAWNENYGYTF. CDR3 nucleotide sequence: TGTGCCTGGAACGAAAACTATGGCTACACCTTC.

CDR3 bases: TGTGCCATCAGTGAGGGCCTAGCGGGGGGCAGGGCAGATACGCAGTATTTT. This gives the protein CAISEGLAGGRADTQYF. The rearrangement joins TRBV10-3 to TRBJ2-3, with TRBD2 matching 11 bases. The trim removed 2 bases at V and 4 bases at J, leaving 8 bases unmatched. This CDR3 spans 17 amino acids. In germline, CDR1 is ENHRY, CDR2 SYGVKD.

This rearrangement joins TRBV18 to TRBJ1-1, with TRBD1 as a possible D gene (5 bases). Germline V CDR1 and CDR2: KGHSH, LQKENI. The CDR3 totals 14 residues. V lost 2 bases to trimming and J lost 5 bases, with 12 bases between them. In nucleotides, the CDR3 is TGTGCCAGCTCACCAGGGTCGGGGGAGACTGAAGCTTTCTTT. Residues: CASSPGSGETEAFF.

The rearrangement links TRBV6-2 or TRBV6-3 to TRBJ2-1, with D perhaps matching TRBD1 (6 bases). Germline V CDR1 and CDR2: MNHEY, SVGEGT. The CDR3 is made up of 14 amino acids. Trimming removed 3 bases at V and 5 bases at J, with 11 bases between. Here the CDR3 reads CASSYVGGNNEQFF. DNA of the CDR3: TGTGCCAGCAGTTATGTAGGGGGAAACAATGAGCAGTTCTTC.

J is TRBJ1-2 and V is TRBV7-9; TRBD1 agrees at 8 bases. Germline values: CDR1 SEHNR, CDR2 FQNEAQ (reference sequence). The CDR3 runs to 12 residues. Trimming cost V 1 base and J 11 bases; bases outside gene matches: 3. CDR3 nucleotide sequence: TGTGCCAGCAGCTTAGAACAGGGGGAGTACACCTTC. Translated, it gives CASSLEQGEYTF.

This chain joins TRBV27 and TRBJ1-2; maybe TRBD1 (5 bases). CDR3 length: 15 residues. Trimming shortened V by 6 bases and J by 3 bases, and 17 bases separated the two germline ends. The germline CDR1 and CDR2 sequences are MNHEY and SMNVEV (reference sequence). CDR3 protein: CASRPTRTIYYGYTF. The CDR3 coding sequence is TGTGCCAGCAGACCTACCCGGACAATCTACTATGGCTACACCTTC.

A few counts support this clone. J is TRBJ1-1 and V is TRBV7-2; tentative D call: TRBD1 (6 bases). The CDR3 consists of 15 residues. Germline CDR1 reads SGHTA; CDR2 reads FQGNSA. V lost 5 bases, J lost 5 bases, and 18 bases lay in between. The CDR3 loop is CASSPGGGRRTEAFF. CDR3 DNA sequence: TGTGCCAGCAGCCCTGGGGGGGGCCGGAGGACTGAAGCTTTCTTT.

This chain links TRBV6-1 with TRBJ2-1; 8 positions match TRBD2. The CDR3 is 15 residues long. Germline loops: CDR1 MNHNS, CDR2 SASEGT. V lost 2 bases, J lost 2 bases, and 2 bases stayed unmatched. The CDR3 here is CASSEWRGAYNEQFF. The CDR3 bases are TGTGCCAGCAGTGAATGGCGGGGGGCCTACAATGAGCAGTTCTTC.

CDR3 bases: TGTGCCAGCAGCTTGGAACTGAATAATTCACCCCTCCACTTT. It translates to CASSLELNNSPLHF. This chain connects TRBV5-4 to TRBJ1-6; D not certain. CDR3 size: 14 residues. V lost 0 bases, J lost 5 bases, and 6 bases lay in between. The germline V gene has CDR1 SGHNT and CDR2 YYREEE (reference sequence). Supplemented by reference TRBV5-4 and TRBJ1-6, the full variable domain reads ETGVTQSPTHLIKTRGQQVTLRCSSQSGHNTVSWYQQALGQGPQFIFQYYREEENGRGNFPPRFSGLQFPNYSSELNVNALELDDSALYLCASSLELNNSPLHFGNGTRLTVT.

V usage is TRBV18 and J usage is TRBJ1-2; 7 nucleotides match TRBD1. V lost 9 bases, J lost 0 bases, and 7 bases stayed unmatched. Germline CDR1 reads KGHSH; CDR2 reads LQKENI. CDR3 length: 14 amino acids. The chain's CDR3 is CASYGQVSNYGYTF. DNA of the CDR3: TGTGCCAGTTACGGACAGGTGTCTAACTATGGCTACACCTTC.

The chain links TRBV28 to TRBJ2-7, with 7 nucleotides matching TRBD2. The germline gives CDR1 MDHEN, CDR2 SYDVKM. The CDR3 spans 12 residues. V dropped 6 bases and J dropped 7; count of bases not matched to a gene: 6. The CDR3 region has the DNA TGTGCCAGCAGGAGCGGGGTCGGGGAGCAGTACTTC. It codes for CASRSGVGEQYF.

J is TRBJ2-2 and V is TRBV24-1, with 10 bases aligning to TRBD1. Germline lookup yields CDR1 KGHDR and CDR2 SFDVKD. The CDR3 totals 16 residues. J gave up 5 bases and V 4 bases, and 6 bases lay outside the gene matches. The CDR3 DNA reads TGTGCCACCAGTGACCCAGGACAGGGGGAGACCGGGGAGCTGTTTTTT. Amino acid sequence: CATSDPGQGETGELFF.

J is TRBJ2-1 and V is TRBV7-2; possibly TRBD1 for D (5 bases). V was pared by 3 bases and J by 0 bases, with 9 bases between. The germline V gene has CDR1 SGHTA and CDR2 FQGNSA. The CDR3 length is 15 residues. CDR3 loop: CASSLSGFSYNEQFF. The CDR3 coding sequence is TGTGCCAGCAGCTTGTCAGGGTTCTCCTACAATGAGCAGTTCTTC.

This clone is a singleton in its sample. The chain carries TRBV30 and TRBJ1-2, with no clear D. The V gene's germline CDR1 is GTSNPN and CDR2 SVGIG (reference sequence). V lost 2 bases to trimming and J lost 0 bases, with 4 bases between them. This CDR3 has 12 residues. CDR3 DNA sequence: TGTGCCTGGAGTAAAGCTAACTATGGCTACACCTTC. Protein sequence: CAWSKANYGYTF.

V and J are TRBV4-3 and TRBJ2-1; 8 bases are shared with TRBD1. The CDR3 has 15 residues. Trimming removed 4 bases from V and 8 bases from J; junction bases left unmatched: 10. Germline V lookup: CDR1 LGHNA, CDR2 YSLEER. CDR3: CASSRGTGSPYEQFF. CDR3 DNA: TGCGCCAGCAGCCGAGGGACAGGATCACCATATGAGCAGTTCTTC.

This CDR3 reads CASSSSTGTGEKLFF. In nucleotides, the CDR3 is TGTGCCAGCAGCTCGTCGACAGGGACGGGGGAAAAACTGTTTTTT. The V and J genes are TRBV5-6 and TRBJ1-4; 7 nucleotides line up with TRBD1. The V gene end was trimmed by 3 bases and the J gene end by 8 bases; junction bases not matched to a gene: 10. Germline V gene data show CDR1 as SGHDT and CDR2 as YYEEEE. The CDR3 runs to 15 residues.

The rearrangement uses TRBV30 and TRBJ1-2; D unclear. CDR3 length: 16 amino acids. Germline V lookup: CDR1 GTSNPN, CDR2 SVGIG (reference sequence). V was pared by 3 bases and J by 0 bases, with 17 bases between. CDR3 coding DNA: TGTGCCTGGAGCCTTAAAGGAAGGCGTACTAACTATGGCTACACCTTC. It is translated as CAWSLKGRRTNYGYTF.

The rearrangement links TRBV10-3 to TRBJ1-3; D unresolved. This CDR3 is built from 13 residues. CDR1 and CDR2 from the germline V gene are ENHRY and SYGVKD. V lost 7 bases and J 4 bases, leaving 11 bases between the germline ends. In nucleotides, the CDR3 is TGTGCCATCACCCCGGACGCCGGAAACACCATATATTTT. Protein: CAITPDAGNTIYF.

The rearrangement uses TRBV9 and TRBJ2-2; maybe TRBD1 (6 bases). This CDR3 has 13 residues. CDR1 and CDR2 from the germline V gene are SGDLS and YYNGEE. Trimming pared 10 bases from V and 1 base from J, leaving 11 bases between. DNA of the CDR3: TGTGCCTCCGAGACAGGGAACACCGGGGAGCTGTTTTTT. This sequence encodes CASETGNTGELFF.

The rearrangement links TRBV3-1 (or the pseudogene TRBV3-2) to TRBJ2-7, with 10 nucleotides matching TRBD2. CDR3 length: 17 amino acids. The V gene end was trimmed by 1 base and the J gene end by 2 bases; junction bases not matched to a gene: 8. CDR1 is LGHDT and CDR2 is YNNKEL in the germline V gene (reference sequence). The chain's CDR3 is CASSQVPGLATTYEQYF. The CDR3 DNA reads as TGTGCCAGCAGCCAAGTCCCGGGACTAGCGACGACCTACGAGCAGTACTTC.